The subject of this entry is one TCR beta chain. The specificity of this receptor is unknown. No much larger clone exists at a distance of one base, and base qualities are not known. The sequencer listed for this sample is Illumina NovaSeq 6000. cDNA libraries for TCRalpha and TCRbeta were prepared by 5'RACE using constant-segment primers, with sample barcodes and unique molecular identifiers added. Trizol reagent was used to extract RNA from every sample. Amplification of the libraries took two PCR steps, and the second step added a second sample barcode plus Illumina TruSeq adapters. Sequencing of libraries was performed on an Illumina NovaSeq with 2 x 150 bp paired-end reads. As for how the authors treated the data: Reads were demultiplexed and collapsed into UMI-guided consensus sequences with migec v1.2.7. Using mixcr v2.1.11, UMI consensuses were aligned to TRA and TRB V and J templates and then assembled into clonotypes. Expanded or contracted clonotypes were those called significant by both edgeR and NoisET, with noise models trained on biological replicates. For edgeR calls, the cutoffs were a false discovery rate-adjusted p below 0.01 and a log2 fold-change threshold of 1. As an exploratory analysis of dynamics, max-normalized trajectories of the 1000 most abundant clonotypes were examined by PCA with hierarchical clustering. Each responding clone was given a CD4 or CD8 phenotype based on the CD4+ and CD8+ repertoires, which had been sequenced separately. TCRdb trimmed public reads at Q25 via fastp, called clones via MiXCR and kept in-frame beta chains. Entries are consolidated by CDR3 protein sequence, retaining the most common genes and DNA. The V and J calls here are based on TCRdb, not the publication. The sample includes hundreds of thousands of distinct CDR3 sequences, with about 25% observed a single time. 13% of the sample belongs to the ten largest clones.

Including the terminal cysteine and phenylalanine, the CDR3 comprises 15 residues. The CDR3 DNA has 45 bases and is translated from base 1. Trimming takes 0 bases from V and 1 base from J, and the germline ends sit 10 bases apart. CDR1 and CDR2 were assigned from the germline V gene as SGHRS and YFSETQ. Ficoll-Paque density gradient centrifugation was used to isolate PBMCs. The source of the sample is a study of T-cell memory formation after mild COVID-19 (dated by TCRdb to the early 2020s). Study-wide context: TCR sequence clusters from the two donors were found to be largely donor specific. T-cell clones expanding and contracting after mild COVID-19 in two donors were tracked by longitudinal TCRalpha and TCRbeta repertoire sequencing. Two young, previously healthy adult volunteers, one female and one male, were included in the cohort. The research as a whole found: The detection of some responding clones in pre-infection memory suggests that pre-existing cross-reactive memory T cells joined the SARS-CoV-2 response. SARS-CoV-2 specificity was not confirmed for the second-wave clones peaking on day 37. Clones contracting from day 15 to 85 had balanced CD4/CD8 phenotypes, while a second wave expanding from day 15 to 37 was biased towards CD4+. Contracting CD4+ clones appeared mostly in the CM and EM memory subsets, whereas CD8+ clones were enriched in EMRA. Only two mild cases were covered in the study, and larger cohorts including severe cases with pre-infection samples were considered necessary.

The chain was built from TRBV5-1 and TRBJ1-1; TRBD1 is a weak D gene call, 5 bases matching. The material sequenced was PBMCs or a T cell subset sorted from them (not recorded which). The source of this sequence is an adult woman who had mild COVID-19 (a few samples of this study predate the infection). The sample titles of this study are shuffled in the database, so cell type and time point are left out; the donor was told from shared clones. The CDR3 reads as follows: CASSLVDRPNTEAFF. The sequence in DNA is TGCGCCAGCAGCTTGGTCGACAGACCGAACACTGAAGCTTTCTTT.